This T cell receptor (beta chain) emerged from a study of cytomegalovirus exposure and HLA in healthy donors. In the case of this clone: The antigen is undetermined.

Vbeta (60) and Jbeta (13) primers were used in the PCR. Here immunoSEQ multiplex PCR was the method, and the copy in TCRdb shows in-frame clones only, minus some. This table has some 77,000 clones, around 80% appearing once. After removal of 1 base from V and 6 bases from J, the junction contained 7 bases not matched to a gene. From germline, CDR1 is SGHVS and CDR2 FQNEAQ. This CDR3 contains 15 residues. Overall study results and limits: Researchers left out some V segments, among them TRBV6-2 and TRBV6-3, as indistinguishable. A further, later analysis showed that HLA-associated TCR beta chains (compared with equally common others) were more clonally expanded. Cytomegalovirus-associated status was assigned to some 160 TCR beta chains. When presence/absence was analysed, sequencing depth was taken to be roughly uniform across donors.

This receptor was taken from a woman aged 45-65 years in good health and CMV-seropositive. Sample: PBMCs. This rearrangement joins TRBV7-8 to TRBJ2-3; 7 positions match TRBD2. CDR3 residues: CASSLEGLLRDTQYF. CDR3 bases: TGTGCCAGCAGCTTAGAGGGACTACTTCGGGATACGCAGTATTTT.